The TCR beta chain under discussion was sequenced for a study of T-cell memory formation after mild COVID-19. A word on this clonotype: Its antigen is unknown.

General study points: Those CD4+ clones that contracted were mainly in CM and EM (CD8+ ones in EMRA).

5'RACE primed at constant segments yielded TCR alpha and TCR beta cDNA libraries bearing sample barcodes and UMIs. TCRdb re-derived calls from the 5' RACE reads in MiXCR, one entry per CDR3 protein. The table records over 400,000 distinct CDR3 sequences, about 22% of them present only once. The CDR3 has 15 residues. V was pared by 0 bases and J by 7 bases, with 13 bases between. Germline CDR1 MNHEY, CDR2 SVGAGI. This chain joins TRBV6-5 and TRBJ1-3, with no clear D. The TCR was taken from an adult woman who had mild COVID-19 (a few samples of this study predate the infection). Cell type and time point are not known. Sequenced input: PBMCs or a T cell subset sorted from them (not recorded which). This chain's CDR3 is CASSYSPGSGNTIYF. DNA of the CDR3: TGTGCCAGCAGTTACTCACCCGGGAGCGGGAACACCATATATTTT.